Presented here are 10 T cell receptor beta chains from one specimen sequenced in a study of blood T cell repertoires in COVID-19. The repertoire was sequenced with immunoSEQ multiplex PCR; TCRdb's copy has only in-frame clones and lacks some. The repertoire has approximately 170,000 clones, roughly 80% of them found once; the top ten carry under 15%. Sequenced input: peripheral blood. These receptors all stem from a woman aged 45-65 years with acute or convalescent COVID-19.

The CDR3: CASSFRLENEQFF. CDR3 DNA sequence: TGTGCCAGCAGTTTTAGACTAGAGAATGAGCAGTTCTTC. V usage is TRBV12-3 or TRBV12-4 and J usage is TRBJ2-1; the D gene is possibly TRBD2 (6 bases). The germline V and J ends were trimmed by 3 bases and 7 bases, with 10 bases remaining between them. The CDR3 spans 13 residues.

The chain recombines TRBV11-3 with TRBJ2-3, with 11 bases that match TRBD2. CDR3 length: 16 residues. J gave up 6 bases and V 3 bases, and 8 bases lay outside the gene matches. Germline CDR1 SGHNT, CDR2 YENEEA. DNA of the CDR3: TGTGCCAGCAGCTTGGATTCTAGCGGGGGGCTTGATACGCAGTATTTT. It yields the protein CASSLDSSGGLDTQYF.

This sequence joins TRBV19 and TRBJ1-1, with no clear D. Trimming removed 3 bases from V and 3 bases from J, with 23 bases in between. This CDR3 spans 18 amino acids. Looked up from germline, CDR1 is LNHDA and CDR2 is SQIVND (reference sequence). The CDR3 protein is CASSIAQKVPKTYTEAFF. The CDR3 nucleotides are TGTGCCAGTAGTATTGCACAGAAGGTACCGAAAACCTACACTGAAGCTTTCTTT.

The chain links TRBV3-1 (or the pseudogene TRBV3-2) to TRBJ1-1; 7 positions agree with TRBD1. CDR3 size: 15 residues. V was pared by 5 bases and J by 10 bases, with 16 bases of the junction left unmatched. Germline lookup yields CDR1 LGHDT and CDR2 YNNKEL (reference sequence). CDR3 bases: TGTGCCAGCAGCGGACCCGGGACAGTCGCCGACGGAGCTTTCTTT. This sequence encodes CASSGPGTVADGAFF.

This clone has only one observation. The chain employs TRBV19 and TRBJ1-3; D gene uncertain. The CDR3 is 17 residues long. Deletions cut 5 bases from V and 0 bases from J, with 17 bases between. Per the germline V gene, CDR1 is LNHDA and CDR2 is SQIVND (reference sequence). The DNA of the CDR3 is TGTGCCAGTAGTCAACAGACGGAACTCCACTCTGGAAACACCATATATTTT. Its protein is CASSQQTELHSGNTIYF. Supplemented by reference TRBV19 and TRBJ1-3, the full variable domain reads DGGITQSPKYLFRKEGQNVTLSCEQNLNHDAMYWYRQDPGQGLRLIYYSQIVNDFQKGDIAEGYSVSREKKESFPLTVTSAQKNPTAFYLCASSQQTELHSGNTIYFGEGSWLTVV.

Comments on this clone: One junction end does not reproduce the germline sequence, and a read error may be involved. The chain is built from TRBV20-1 and TRBJ2-7, with D perhaps matching TRBD2 (5 bases). The CDR3 has 11 residues. Germline V gene lookup returns CDR1 DFQATT and CDR2 SNEGSKA (reference sequence). The CDR3 coding sequence is TGCAGTGTTAGACCGACGGGAGAGCAGTACTTC. This translates into CSVRPTGEQYF.

This clone was recorded a few times. The chain recombines TRBV2 with TRBJ1-1; TRBD1 matches 11 bases. The germline V gene encodes CDR1 SNHLY and CDR2 FYNNEI. The ends lost 3 bases at V and 4 bases at J; junction bases unmatched: 7. The CDR3 contains 16 residues. For the CDR3, the DNA is TGTGCCAGCAGTGACCGGGACAGGGGGGCGGCCACTGAAGCTTTCTTT. Its protein product is CASSDRDRGAATEAFF.

In DNA, the CDR3 is TGTGCCAGTACCTCCGCGGTGGGGGGTGTCAACACCATATATTTT. Translating it yields CASTSAVGGVNTIYF. This sequence joins TRBV19 and TRBJ1-3; tentative D call: TRBD1 (5 bases). The V gene lost 7 bases and the J gene lost 7 bases, with 20 bases spanning the gap. Germline V gene sequence: CDR1 LNHDA, CDR2 SQIVND (reference sequence). The CDR3 is 15 residues long.

The V and J genes are TRBV5-1 and TRBJ2-7; D possibly corresponds to TRBD1 (5 bases). The CDR3 runs to 13 residues. V was clipped by 2 bases and J by 0 bases, with 6 bases between them. Germline CDR1 reads SGHRS; CDR2 reads YFSETQ. The CDR3 loop is CASSLGHSYEQYF. CDR3 coding DNA: TGCGCCAGCAGCTTAGGACACTCCTACGAGCAGTACTTC. The entire variable domain, with the rest obtained from reference TRBV5-1 and TRBJ2-7, is as follows: KAGVTQTPRYLIKTRGQQVTLSCSPISGHRSVSWYQQTPGQGLQFLFEYFSETQRNKGNFPGRFSGRQFSNSRSEMNVSTLELGDSALYLCASSLGHSYEQYFGPGTRLTVT.

The J gene is TRBJ1-1, the V gene TRBV6-1; TRBD1 aligns across 7 bases. The germline V gene has CDR1 MNHNS and CDR2 SASEGT. CDR3 size: 15 residues. The ends lost 3 bases at V and 1 base at J; junction bases unmatched: 5. Here the CDR3 reads CASSDSWTGNTEAFF. CDR3 coding DNA: TGTGCCAGCAGTGATTCTTGGACAGGGAACACTGAAGCTTTCTTT.